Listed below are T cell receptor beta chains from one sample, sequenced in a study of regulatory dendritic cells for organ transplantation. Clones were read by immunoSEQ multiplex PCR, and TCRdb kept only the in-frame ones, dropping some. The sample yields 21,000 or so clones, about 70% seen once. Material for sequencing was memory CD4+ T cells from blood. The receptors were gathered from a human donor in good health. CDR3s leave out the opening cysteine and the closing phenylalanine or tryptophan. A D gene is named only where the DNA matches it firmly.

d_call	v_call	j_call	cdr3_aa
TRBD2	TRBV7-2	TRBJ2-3	ASSLSFGRGESDTQY
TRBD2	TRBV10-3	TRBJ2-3	AISEGGLDIKY
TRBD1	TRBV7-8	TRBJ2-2	ASSPRDRGPGELF
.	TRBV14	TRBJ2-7	ASSLGGGSYEQY
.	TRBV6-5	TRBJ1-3	ASRKRGSSGNTIY
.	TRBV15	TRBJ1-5	ATSSETVQPQH
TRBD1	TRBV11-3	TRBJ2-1	ASGPGQGYNEQF
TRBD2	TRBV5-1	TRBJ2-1	ASSRGLTGDDEQF
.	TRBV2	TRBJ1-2	ASSDARYGYT
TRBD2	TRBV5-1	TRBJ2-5	ASSLYISGGGRTETQY
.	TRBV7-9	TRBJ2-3	ASSLGGPFTDTQY
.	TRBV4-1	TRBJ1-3	ASSHPTYFSGNTIY
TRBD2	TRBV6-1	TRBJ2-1	ASSGTSGYNEQF
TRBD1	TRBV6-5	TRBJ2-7	ASSYTDRAAYEQY
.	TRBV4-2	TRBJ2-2	ASSQDRNRVLGELF
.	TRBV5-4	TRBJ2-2	ASRAAGHTGELF
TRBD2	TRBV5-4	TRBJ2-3	ASSLGVSGGYTDTQY
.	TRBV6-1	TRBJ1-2	ASSEGTAVNYGYT
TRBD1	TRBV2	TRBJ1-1	ASSPRQGTNTEAF
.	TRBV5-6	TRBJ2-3	ASSLGAHTDTQY
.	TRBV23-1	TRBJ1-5	ASSQSAGKQPQH
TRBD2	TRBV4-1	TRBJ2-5	ASSPGGGGAPETQY
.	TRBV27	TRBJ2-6	ASRPGSVGGANVLT
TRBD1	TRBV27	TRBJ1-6	ASRMGRDSFSPLH
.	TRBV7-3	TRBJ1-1	ASSPQQGTEAF
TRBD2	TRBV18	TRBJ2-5	ASSPVAGQETQY
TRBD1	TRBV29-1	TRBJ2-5	SARQGAGETQY
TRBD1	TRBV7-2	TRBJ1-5	ASSPAGGQPQH
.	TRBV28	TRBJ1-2	ASSLYPDRGSYT
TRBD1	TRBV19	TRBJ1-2	ASRQPRDRWYGYT
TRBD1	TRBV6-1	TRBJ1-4	ASRDRDGEKLF
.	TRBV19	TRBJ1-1	ASSLRTLTEAF
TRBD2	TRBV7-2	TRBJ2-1	ASSFLAGGIFEQF
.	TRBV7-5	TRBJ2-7	ARSLDETGGFSYEQY
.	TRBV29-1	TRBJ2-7	SVDGGQTYEQY
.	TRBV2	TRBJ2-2	ASSPAWGDTGELF
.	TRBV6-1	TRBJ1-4	ASSERGAATNEKLF
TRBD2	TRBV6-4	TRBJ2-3	ASSARLAATTDTQY
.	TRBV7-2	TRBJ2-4	ASSLGLATNIQY
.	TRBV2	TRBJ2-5	ASSDRRGQEGTQY
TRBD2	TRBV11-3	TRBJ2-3	ASSWTSGGYTDTQY
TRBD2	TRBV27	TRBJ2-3	ASSLSTGRDRRLAGGTDTQY